This TCR beta chain was captured in a study of neurological immune-mediated disorders. Regarding the study as a whole: Across subjects, no CDR3 amino acid sequence appeared in expanded clones of more than one subject, a finding that suggested private repertoires in all groups.

With 10-nucleotide random UMIs included, cDNA was synthesized by 5'RACE. Each CDR3 protein gets one entry after TCRdb re-called the 5' RACE reads with MiXCR. Of around 48,000 distinct CDR3 sequences listed, 10% are singletons. Many counts were recorded for this clonotype. What it binds is unknown. Unsorted libraries came from 2 million PBMCs stored at -80 °C. Germline V gene lookup returns CDR1 MGHRA and CDR2 YSYEKL. The J segment lost 5 bases and the V segment lost 4 bases, leaving 9 bases of the junction unmatched. This CDR3 contains 16 residues. The source is a woman in her thirties or forties with HTLV-1-associated myelopathy (HAM/TSP). The gene calls are TRBV4-1 and TRBJ2-5, with TRBD2 matching 11 bases. Sequencing was performed on PBMCs. This CDR3 reads CASSPLSGGARETQYF. The CDR3 nucleotides are TGCGCCAGCAGCCCCCTTAGCGGGGGGGCCCGGGAGACCCAGTACTTC.